This is a list of T cell receptor beta chains from one sample in a study of blood T cells in healthy people across ages. One entry per CDR3 protein results from TCRdb running MiXCR on the 5' RACE reads. The data contain roughly 1.5 million distinct CDR3 sequences, approximately 43% of them seen just once; the ten biggest clones take up roughly 3.7%. What was sequenced was blood. The origin of the receptors is a woman under 30 in good health. Both conserved end residues are part of each CDR3. The D gene is left open where the match is weak. Not all rows give a size; the values are once, few, many and, for expanded clones, a class.

TRBJ2-1,-,-,TRBV6-5,CASSYSLATYNEQFF,TGTGCCAGCAGTTACAGCCTAGCGACCTACAATGAGCAGTTCTTC
TRBJ2-3,-,few,TRBV6-2/TRBV6-3,CASSTGWGSVSTDTQYF,TGTGCCAGCAGCACTGGATGGGGTAGCGTGAGCACAGATACGCAGTATTTT
TRBJ2-5,-,-,TRBV20-1,CSARVGGRVQETQYF,TGCAGTGCTAGAGTTGGGGGCAGGGTGCAAGAGACCCAGTACTTC
TRBJ2-3,-,-,TRBV5-1,CASSLEVAGGSTDTQYF,TGCGCCAGCAGCTTGGAAGTTGCGGGTGGAAGCACAGATACGCAGTATTTT
TRBJ2-5,TRBD1,-,TRBV4-3,CASSLHHRQGGLQETQYF,TGCGCCAGCAGCCTACACCACCGACAGGGGGGATTACAAGAGACCCAGTACTTC
TRBJ1-2,-,-,TRBV2,CASSETRAPLGYTF,TGTGCCAGCAGTGAGACCCGAGCCCCTCTCGGCTACACCTTC
TRBJ1-1,-,-,TRBV7-2,CASSLGTAFSPQSEAFF,TGTGCCAGCAGCTTAGGGACAGCCTTCTCCCCGCAATCTGAAGCTTTCTTT
TRBJ2-3,-,few,TRBV29-1,CSVFFGGRSTDTQYF,TGCAGCGTTTTCTTCGGTGGTCGAAGCACAGATACGCAGTATTTT
TRBJ1-2,-,few,TRBV7-9,CASSSLQGPTGGYTF,TGTGCCAGCAGCTCCTTACAGGGACCTACGGGAGGCTACACCTTC
TRBJ2-1,-,-,TRBV18,CASSPPARVYNEQFF,TGTGCCAGCTCACCCCCCGCGAGAGTTTACAATGAGCAGTTCTTC
TRBJ2-3,-,-,TRBV12-3/TRBV12-4,CASSGGRSSTDTQYF,TGTGCCAGCAGCGGCGGGCGCTCTAGCACAGATACGCAGTATTTT
TRBJ2-3,-,few,TRBV7-2,CASSLVIGAPTDTQYF,TGTGCCAGCAGCTTAGTGATCGGGGCGCCCACAGATACGCAGTATTTT
TRBJ1-1,TRBD1,few,TRBV5-1,CASSLGQGEAEAFF,TGCGCCAGCAGCTTAGGACAGGGTGAAGCTGAAGCTTTCTTT
TRBJ1-1,-,-,TRBV6-6,CASSKTRGEGIEAFF,TGTGCCAGCAGCAAAACCAGGGGTGAGGGGATTGAAGCTTTCTTT
TRBJ2-7,TRBD1,few,TRBV7-9,CASSLLQGVEQYF,TGTGCCAGCAGCCTACTCCAGGGGGTCGAGCAGTACTTC
TRBJ1-1,-,few,TRBV20-1,CSADGNTEAFF,TGCAGTGCTGACGGGAACACTGAAGCTTTCTTT
TRBJ2-7,-,once,TRBV6-2/TRBV6-3,CASSYLRGISYEQYF,TGTGCCAGCAGTTACCTGAGGGGGATCTCCTACGAGCAGTACTTC
TRBJ2-1,TRBD2,-,TRBV27,CASSLLREGYNEQFF,TGTGCCAGCAGTTTATTACGGGAGGGATACAATGAGCAGTTCTTC
TRBJ2-1,TRBD1,-,TRBV6-5,CASSKPGTGAYGEQFF,TGTGCCAGCAGTAAACCCGGGACAGGGGCCTATGGCGAGCAGTTCTTC
TRBJ1-6,-,few,TRBV10-3,CAISLQGNSPLHF,TGTGCCATCAGCTTACAGGGTAATTCACCCCTCCACTTT
TRBJ2-7,TRBD1,-,TRBV20-1,CSAKRGDRVYEQYF,TGCAGTGCCAAACGGGGAGACAGGGTCTACGAGCAGTACTTC
TRBJ2-1,-,few,TRBV15,CATSGQTADSYNEQFF,TGTGCCACCAGCGGACAAACAGCGGATTCCTACAATGAGCAGTTCTTC
TRBJ1-1,TRBD1,-,TRBV20-1,CSARDPTGGNTEAFF,TGCAGTGCTAGAGATCCCACAGGGGGGAACACTGAAGCTTTCTTT
TRBJ2-7,TRBD2,few,TRBV7-9,CASSLDLASGSPYEQYF,TGTGCCAGCAGCTTAGATCTGGCTAGCGGGAGTCCCTACGAGCAGTACTTC
TRBJ2-1,-,-,TRBV20-1,CSASYIGRDSYNEQFF,TGCAGTGCTAGTTATATTGGCCGAGACTCCTACAATGAGCAGTTCTTC
TRBJ2-1,TRBD2,-,TRBV28,CASSFGTSGRWRDEQFF,TGTGCCAGCAGTTTCGGGACTAGCGGGAGGTGGAGGGATGAGCAGTTCTTC
TRBJ2-1,TRBD2,-,TRBV20-1,CSARERGGSYNEQFF,TGCAGTGCTAGAGAGCGGGGGGGCTCCTACAATGAGCAGTTCTTC
TRBJ2-7,TRBD2,-,TRBV7-2,CASSLGSSGRAYEQYF,TGTGCCAGCAGCTTAGGATCTAGCGGGAGGGCCTACGAGCAGTACTTC
TRBJ2-4,TRBD1,-,TRBV4-3,CASSQDLRTGIAKNIQYF,TGCGCCAGCAGCCAAGATTTAAGGACAGGTATAGCCAAAAACATTCAGTACTTC
TRBJ1-4,-,-,TRBV7-9,CASSFRAGNEKLFF,TGTGCCAGCAGCTTTAGAGCGGGTAATGAAAAACTGTTTTTT
TRBJ1-1,-,-,TRBV5-5,CASSSYGYTEAFF,TGTGCCAGCAGTTCTTACGGTTATACTGAAGCTTTCTTT
TRBJ2-1,TRBD2,-,TRBV9,CASSVVRAGGNEQFF,TGTGCCAGCAGCGTAGTACGAGCGGGAGGAAATGAGCAGTTCTTC
TRBJ1-1,-,once,TRBV7-9,CASTADRSEAFF,TGTGCCAGCACCGCAGACAGGTCTGAAGCTTTCTTT
TRBJ2-3,TRBD1,few,TRBV6-1,CASTPGTGGSTDTQYF,TGTGCCAGCACTCCCGGGACAGGGGGATCGACAGATACGCAGTATTTT
TRBJ1-1,TRBD1,few,TRBV3-1,CASSQGPRTGVNTEAFF,TGTGCCAGCAGCCAAGGTCCGCGGACAGGGGTTAACACTGAAGCTTTCTTT
TRBJ2-3,-,-,TRBV28,CASSLRYSTDTQYF,TGTGCCAGCAGTTTAAGGTACAGCACAGATACGCAGTATTTT
TRBJ1-1,-,few,TRBV30,CAWRGTEAFF,TGTGCCTGGAGAGGCACTGAAGCTTTCTTT
TRBJ2-3,TRBD2,-,TRBV4-1,CASSQQVAGGSSSTDTQYF,TGCGCCAGCAGCCAACAGGTAGCGGGGGGTTCCTCTAGCACAGATACGCAGTATTTT
TRBJ2-1,TRBD2,few,TRBV20-1,CSARDRGGGGYNEQFF,TGCAGTGCTAGAGATCGGGGCGGGGGGGGTTACAATGAGCAGTTCTTC
TRBJ2-5,-,-,TRBV7-2,CASCLVVGVGQETQYF,TGTGCCAGCTGTTTAGTGGTGGGAGTTGGCCAAGAGACCCAGTACTTC
TRBJ1-4,-,-,TRBV30,CAWSQGSNEKLFF,TGTGCCTGGAGCCAAGGGTCTAATGAAAAACTGTTTTTT
TRBJ2-3,-,once,TRBV12-3/TRBV12-4,CASSPRLAPGTQYF,TGTGCCAGCAGCCCACGGTTGGCACCAGGTACGCAGTATTTT
TRBJ2-7,-,-,TRBV6-1,CASREQQGGPYYEQYF,TGTGCCAGCAGGGAACAACAGGGTGGGCCTTACTACGAGCAGTACTTC
TRBJ2-1,-,-,TRBV18,CASSPVQSSYNEQFF,TGTGCCAGCTCACCGGTGCAGAGCTCCTACAATGAGCAGTTCTTC
TRBJ1-1,TRBD1,-,TRBV5-1,CASSQTGSGAEAFF,TGCGCCAGCAGCCAGACAGGGAGCGGGGCTGAAGCTTTCTTT
TRBJ2-2,TRBD1,-,TRBV29-1,CSVEGTGTGELFF,TGCAGCGTTGAAGGGACAGGCACCGGGGAGCTGTTTTTT
TRBJ2-1,TRBD2,-,TRBV15,CAASSLQAGAYNEQFF,TGTGCCGCCAGCTCCCTCCAAGCGGGGGCCTACAATGAGCAGTTCTTC
TRBJ2-6,-,few,TRBV4-3,CASSQDRTRWANVLTF,TGCGCCAGCAGCCAAGATCGAACCCGATGGGCCAACGTCCTGACTTTC
TRBJ2-1,-,-,TRBV6-5,CASSYQGGNNEQFF,TGTGCCAGCAGTTACCAGGGTGGCAACAATGAGCAGTTCTTC
TRBJ2-7,-,-,TRBV20-1,CSLAPGAYEQYF,TGCAGTCTCGCGCCGGGGGCCTACGAGCAGTACTTC
TRBJ2-1,TRBD2,-,TRBV2,CAGSAGAGYNEQFF,TGTGCCGGATCCGCGGGAGCTGGGTACAATGAGCAGTTCTTC
TRBJ2-7,-,-,TRBV29-1,CSVYTGEDDEQYF,TGCAGCGTTTACACTGGCGAGGACGATGAGCAGTACTTC
TRBJ2-7,-,once,TRBV30,CAWSVWQGREQYF,TGTGCCTGGAGTGTATGGCAGGGTAGGGAGCAGTACTTC
TRBJ1-3,-,-,TRBV6-6,CAGSYSDFSGNTIYF,TGTGCCGGCAGTTACTCGGATTTCTCTGGAAACACCATATATTTT
TRBJ1-4,-,few,TRBV10-3,CAISGRGGRGEKLFF,TGTGCCATCAGTGGGCGCGGGGGCCGGGGTGAAAAACTGTTTTTT
TRBJ2-4,TRBD2,-,TRBV4-2,CASSPLGREYIQYF,TGTGCCAGCAGCCCCTTAGGGAGGGAGTACATTCAGTACTTC
TRBJ1-1,-,few,TRBV5-1,CASSRAAMNTEAFF,TGCGCCAGCTCGCGAGCGGCAATGAACACTGAAGCTTTCTTT